This TCR beta chain was identified in a study of blood T cells in healthy people across ages. Study-wide points: Unsorted PBMCs blocked a conclusive comparison of naive and antigen-experienced cells.

A second 7 to 11 cycle PCR used barcoded and J-beta primers. TCRdb re-called the 5' RACE reads with MiXCR, one entry per CDR3 protein. The repertoire holds approximately 960,000 distinct CDR3 sequences, almost 30% seen once, with roughly a tenth in the top ten. No fewer than 5.5 micrograms of total RNA were isolated from every sample. This clonotype was detected ten times or more. Its specificity is unknown. From germline, CDR1 is MDHEN and CDR2 SYDVKM. The CDR3 spans 14 residues. Trimming removed 8 bases from V and 0 bases from J; junction bases left unmatched: 7. This same sample was also part of a study on T cells of mothers and their children.

The source material was blood. The clonotype comes from a woman in her thirties or forties in good health. This sequence joins TRBV28 and TRBJ2-7, with 7 bases fitting TRBD2. In nucleotides, the CDR3 is TGTGCCAGCCCTGGGGGGGGACCCTCCTACGAGCAGTACTTC. Translating it yields CASPGGGPSYEQYF.